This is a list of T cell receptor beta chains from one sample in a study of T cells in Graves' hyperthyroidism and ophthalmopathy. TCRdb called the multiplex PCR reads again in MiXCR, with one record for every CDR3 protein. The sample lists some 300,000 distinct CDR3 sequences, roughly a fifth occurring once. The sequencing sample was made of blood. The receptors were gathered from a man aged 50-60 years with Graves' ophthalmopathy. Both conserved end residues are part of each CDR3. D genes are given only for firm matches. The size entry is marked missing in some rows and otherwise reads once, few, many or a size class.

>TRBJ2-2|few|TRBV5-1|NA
TGCGCCAGCAGGGAGATGAACACCGGGGAGCTGTTTTTT
CASREMNTGELFF
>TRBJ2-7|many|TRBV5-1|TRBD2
TGCGCCAGCAGCCCCGAGCTAGCGGCCTCCTACGAGCAGTACTTC
CASSPELAASYEQYF
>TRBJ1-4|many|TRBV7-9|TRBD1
TGTGCCAGCAGCCAACAGGGGGGGGAAAAACTGTTTTTT
CASSQQGGEKLFF
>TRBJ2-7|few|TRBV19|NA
TGTGCCAGTAGTGGTCCAGCTTTCTCCTACGAGCAGTACTTC
CASSGPAFSYEQYF
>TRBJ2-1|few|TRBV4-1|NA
TGCGCCAGCAGCCAAGAGTCGTGGCCTAACAATGAGCAGTTCTTC
CASSQESWPNNEQFF
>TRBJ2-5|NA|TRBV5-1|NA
TGCGCCAGCAGTGGGGAACAGGGAATGACGGGGAGAGAGACCCAGTACTTC
CASSGEQGMTGRETQYF
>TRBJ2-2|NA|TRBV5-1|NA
TGCGCCAGCACGCAGGGAAACACCGGGGAGCTGTTTTTT
CASTQGNTGELFF
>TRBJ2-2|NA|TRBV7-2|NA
TGTGCCAGCAGCGACAACGCTAGGCGTGCGGCCGGGGAGCTGTTTTTT
CASSDNARRAAGELFF
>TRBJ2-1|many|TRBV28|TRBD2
TGTGCCAGCAGTTTACCGGGACTAGCGGGAGTCAATGAGCAGTTCTTC
CASSLPGLAGVNEQFF
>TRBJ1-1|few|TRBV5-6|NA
TGTGCCAGCAGCTTGGCCATGTCAAAGACCTGGGGATGGGGCACTGAAGCTTTCTTT
CASSLAMSKTWGWGTEAFF
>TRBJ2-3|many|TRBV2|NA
TGTGCCAGCAGTGAAAAGCGGGGACAGCGCACAGATACGCAGTATTTT
CASSEKRGQRTDTQYF
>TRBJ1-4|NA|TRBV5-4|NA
TGTGCCAGCAGCTTAGGAGGGAAAGGAATTGAAAAACTGTTTTTT
CASSLGGKGIEKLFF
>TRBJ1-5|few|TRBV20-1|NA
TGCAGTGCTAACAGACCGAACTATCAGCCCCAGCATTTT
CSANRPNYQPQHF
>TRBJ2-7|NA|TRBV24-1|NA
TGTGCCACCAGTCAAGGGTACTCCTACGAGCAGTACTTC
CATSQGYSYEQYF
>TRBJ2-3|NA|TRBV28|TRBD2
TGTGCCAGCAGTGGGACTAGCGGGAGAATTGGGTACACAGATACGCAGTATTTT
CASSGTSGRIGYTDTQYF
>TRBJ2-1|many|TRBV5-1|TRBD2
TGCGCCAGCAGCTATGGGACTAGCGGGAGGGCCCTCGATGAGCAGTTCTTC
CASSYGTSGRALDEQFF
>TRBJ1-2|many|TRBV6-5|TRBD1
TGTGCCAGCAGTTACCTCCCTCGGGACAGCAGCAACTATGGCTACACCTTC
CASSYLPRDSSNYGYTF
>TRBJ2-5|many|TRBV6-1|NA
TGTGCCAGCAGTTGGGTCAGGCCTCGCGAACAAGAGACCCAGTACTTC
CASSWVRPREQETQYF
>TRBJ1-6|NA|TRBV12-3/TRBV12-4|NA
TGTGCCAGCAGTTTTGAGGGATATTCACCCCTCCACTTT
CASSFEGYSPLHF
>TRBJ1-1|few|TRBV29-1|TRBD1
TGCAGCGACGGCGGACAGGAGGACACTGAAGCTTTCTTT
CSDGGQEDTEAFF
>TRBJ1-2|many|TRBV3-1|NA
TGTGCCAGCAGTAAGACGGATTTCTATGGCTACACCTTC
CASSKTDFYGYTF
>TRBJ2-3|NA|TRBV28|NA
TGTGCCAGCAGTTTAACGGAGCGCTCTAATACGCAGTATTTT
CASSLTERSNTQYF
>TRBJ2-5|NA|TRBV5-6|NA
TGTGCCAGCAGCTTGGGACGGGCCACAAAACAGACCCAGTACTTC
CASSLGRATKQTQYF
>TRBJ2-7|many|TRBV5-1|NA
TGCGCCAGCAGCTTGGGGGGCAGGGTTAAGGTCTACGAGCAGTACTTC
CASSLGGRVKVYEQYF
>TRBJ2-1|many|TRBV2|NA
TGTGCCAGCAGTGACTACAATGAGCAGTTCTTC
CASSDYNEQFF
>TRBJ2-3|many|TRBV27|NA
TGTGCCAGCAGTTTAGCCAGCAGCACAGATACGCAGTATTTT
CASSLASSTDTQYF
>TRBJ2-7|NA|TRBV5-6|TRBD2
TGTGCCAGCAGCGCCGGAGGGCAGGGGCGATCAAAGACTAGCGGGAGGCCGTACGAGCAGTACTTC
CASSAGGQGRSKTSGRPYEQYF
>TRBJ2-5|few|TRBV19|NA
TGTGCCAGTAGTATCGGTGTGAGACTTCAAGAGACCCAGTACTTC
CASSIGVRLQETQYF
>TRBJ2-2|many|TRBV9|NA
TGTGCCAGCAGCGTAGGGGGCGACACCGGGGAGCTGTTTTTT
CASSVGGDTGELFF
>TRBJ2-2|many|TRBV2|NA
TGTGCCAGCAGGGGAGCCACCGGGGAGCTGTTTTTT
CASRGATGELFF
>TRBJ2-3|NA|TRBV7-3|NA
TGTGCCAGCAGCATGGACGGCGGTAGCACAGATACGCAGTATTTT
CASSMDGGSTDTQYF
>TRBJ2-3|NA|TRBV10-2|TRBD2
TGCGCCAGCAGTGAGCATAGCGGGAGCACAGATACGCAGTATTTT
CASSEHSGSTDTQYF
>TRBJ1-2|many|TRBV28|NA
TGTGCCAGCAGTCGCCCGGGGGGACTAAACTATGGCTACACCTTC
CASSRPGGLNYGYTF
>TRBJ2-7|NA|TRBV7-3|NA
TGTGCCAGCAGCCCCAACCGGGTTATCTCCTACGAGCAGTACTTC
CASSPNRVISYEQYF
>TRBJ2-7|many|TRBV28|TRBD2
TGTGCCAGCAGTTTAAGAACTAGCGGAGGATGGGGCGAGCAGTACTTC
CASSLRTSGGWGEQYF
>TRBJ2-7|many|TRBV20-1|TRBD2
TGCAGTGCTGAAAAGCTAGCGGCCTCTGGGGACGAGCAGTACTTC
CSAEKLAASGDEQYF
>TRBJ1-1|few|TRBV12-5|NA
TGTGCTAGTGGTCCCGGTCAGGGGAACACTGAAGCTTTCTTT
CASGPGQGNTEAFF
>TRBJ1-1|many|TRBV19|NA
TGTGCCAGTAGTATAAACACCCGGGGCACTGAAGCTTTCTTT
CASSINTRGTEAFF
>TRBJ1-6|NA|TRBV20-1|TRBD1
TGCAGTGCTAGAGTTCAGGGACAGAATAATTCACCCCTCCACTTT
CSARVQGQNNSPLHF
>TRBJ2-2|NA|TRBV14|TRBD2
TGTGCCAGCAGCCAGACTAGCGTCGCGAACACCGGGGAGCTGTTTTTT
CASSQTSVANTGELFF
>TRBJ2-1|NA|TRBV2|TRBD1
TGTGCCAGCGCCACCGGGACAGGGGGTTTCTATGAGCAGTTCTTC
CASATGTGGFYEQFF
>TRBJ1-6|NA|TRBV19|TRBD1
TGTGCCAGTAGTATCGCCCGGACAGGGATGAATTCACCCCTCCACTTT
CASSIARTGMNSPLHF
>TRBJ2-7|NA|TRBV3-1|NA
TGTGCCAGCAGCTTATCAGGGGACGAGCAGTACTTC
CASSLSGDEQYF
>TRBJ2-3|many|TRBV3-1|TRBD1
TGTGCCAGCAGCCATCCTTCGACAGGGTTAAGGACAGATACGCAGTATTTT
CASSHPSTGLRTDTQYF
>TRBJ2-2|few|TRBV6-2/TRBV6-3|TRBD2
TGTGCCATCATGGGAGGGGATGCCGGGGAGCTGTTTTTT
CAIMGGDAGELFF
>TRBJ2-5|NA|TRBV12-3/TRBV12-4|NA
TGTGCCAGCAGTTTAAGGAGGGCCTTTGAGACCCAGTACTTC
CASSLRRAFETQYF
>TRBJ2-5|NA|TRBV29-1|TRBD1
TGCAGCGTAACAACAGGGGCAGAGACCCAGTACTTC
CSVTTGAETQYF
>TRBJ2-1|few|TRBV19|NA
TGTGCCAGTAGTACCCCGAGGACGGAGAGCTCCTACAATGAGCAGTTCTTC
CASSTPRTESSYNEQFF
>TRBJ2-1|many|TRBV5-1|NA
TGCGCCAGCAGCTTCGCAGGGGCGGTTAATGAGCAGTTCTTC
CASSFAGAVNEQFF
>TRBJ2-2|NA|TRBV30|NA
TGTGCCTGGAGGTTCTCGGGGACCGGGGAGCTGTTTTTT
CAWRFSGTGELFF
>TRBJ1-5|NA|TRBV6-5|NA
TGTGCCAGCAGTTTGAGCGGGGGGGCTTGGAGCAATCAGCCCCAGCATTTT
CASSLSGGAWSNQPQHF
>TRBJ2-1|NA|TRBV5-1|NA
TGCGCCAGCAGCTTCGTGGGAGACGACAATGAGCAGTTCTTC
CASSFVGDDNEQFF